This entry lists 18 T cell receptor beta chains sequenced from one sample in a study of graft-versus-host responses after intestinal transplantation. Antigen specificity for these receptors is unknown. Using immunoSEQ multiplex PCR, the repertoire was profiled, and TCRdb retains in-frame clones only, with some absent. Among 90,000 to 120,000 clones, roughly 87% were seen once, and the ten largest hold 0.7% to 0.9%. Sequencing was performed on unstimulated CD4+ T cells sorted from spleen or lymph node cells, taken before intestinal transplant. The receptors shown here come from a human donor who received an intestinal transplant.

The chain is built from TRBV7-3 and TRBJ2-5; 10 nucleotides match TRBD1. Looked up from germline, CDR1 is SGHTA and CDR2 is FQGTGA. The CDR3 covers 14 residues. Trimming at V came to 3 bases and at J to 5 bases, leaving 3 bases not matched to a gene. The CDR3 region is CASSLDRGSETQYF. DNA for the CDR3: TGTGCCAGCAGCTTGGACAGGGGGTCGGAGACCCAGTACTTC. Full variable domain (outside the CDR3, taken from reference TRBV7-3 and TRBJ2-5): GAGVSQTPSNKVTEKGKYVELRCDPISGHTALYWYRQSLGQGPEFLIYFQGTGAADDSGLPNDRFFAVRPEGSVSTLKIQRTERGDSAVYLCASSLDRGSETQYFGPGTRLLVL.

The genes are TRBV18 and TRBJ1-3; a weak D match, TRBD1 (6 bases). The ends were cut back, 2 bases at V and 3 bases at J, with 26 bases in the middle. CDR1 KGHSH and CDR2 LQKENI come from the germline V gene. The CDR3 is 20 amino acids. DNA for the CDR3: TGTGCCAGCTCACCAGTCCCGGGGGCCCTTCGCCCGCCGTATGGAAACACCATATATTTT. Its translation: CASSPVPGALRPPYGNTIYF.

The chain has TRBV6-1 and TRBJ1-5, with D perhaps TRBD1 (5 bases). V shed 4 bases and J shed 2 bases, with 9 bases lying between them. Germline CDR1 is MNHNS and CDR2 is SASEGT. This CDR3 region has 14 residues. CDR3 in amino acids: CASSGRVGNQPQHF. CDR3 sequence (DNA): TGTGCCAGCAGTGGCAGGGTCGGCAATCAGCCCCAGCATTTT.

The count of this clone is one. The chain joins TRBV6-5 to TRBJ1-1; D unresolved. CDR1 and CDR2 (germline): MNHEY, SVGAGI. The V and J ends lost 6 bases and 4 bases respectively, with 15 bases between them. This CDR3 region has 14 residues. The CDR3 sequence: CASRRWRAGTEAFF. In DNA, the CDR3 is TGTGCCAGCAGGCGCTGGCGGGCGGGCACTGAAGCTTTCTTT.

This chain joins TRBV9 and TRBJ2-7, with 10 bases lining up with TRBD2. Trimming took 0 bases from V and 4 from J; bases not matched to a gene: 1. This CDR3 spans 14 amino acids. From germline, CDR1 is SGDLS and CDR2 YYNGEE. CDR3 sequence reads: CASSVELAGYEQYF. Written as DNA, the CDR3 is TGTGCCAGCAGCGTAGAACTAGCGGGGTACGAGCAGTACTTC.

The chain recombines TRBV2 with TRBJ1-5; D is ambiguous. There are 13 residues in the CDR3. Germline CDR1 and CDR2: SNHLY and FYNNEI. V lost 9 bases and J 4 bases, leaving 13 bases between the germline ends. The CDR3 spells CASRVEGNQPQHF. The DNA of the CDR3 is TGTGCCAGTAGGGTGGAGGGTAATCAGCCCCAGCATTTT.

The chain uses TRBV5-1 and TRBJ1-5; 8 nucleotides line up with TRBD1. The CDR3 sequence is 14 residues long. V gave up 2 bases and J gave up 7 bases; unmatched junction bases: 5. Germline CDR1 and CDR2: SGHRS and YFSETQ. CDR3 protein: CASSFRGLGQPQHF. CDR3 bases: TGCGCCAGCAGCTTCAGGGGGCTGGGACAGCCCCAGCATTTT.

The chain combines TRBV29-1 with TRBJ1-1; D remains unclear. The V gene lost 6 bases and the J gene lost 1 base, with 6 bases spanning the gap. The CDR3 is 11 amino acids. In germline, CDR1 is SQVTM, CDR2 ANQGSEA. This CDR3 is CSVSENTEAFF. DNA of the CDR3: TGCAGCGTGTCCGAGAACACTGAAGCTTTCTTT.

This sequence joins TRBV10-3 and TRBJ2-7, with TRBD2 as a possible D gene (6 bases). This CDR3 has 12 residues. Germline assignment: CDR1 ENHRY and CDR2 SYGVKD. Trimming took off 3 bases at V and 6 bases at J, with 9 bases between the two ends. DNA for the CDR3: TGTGCCATCAGTGACGGAGGGTCCGAGCAGTACTTC. It encodes CAISDGGSEQYF.

This rearrangement joins TRBV5-5 to TRBJ1-2; possible D gene TRBD1, 6 bases. This CDR3 spans 14 amino acids. Germline CDR1 SGHKS, CDR2 YYEKEE (reference sequence). Trimming stripped 0 bases from V and 6 bases from J, with 12 bases between. CDR3 nucleotides: TGTGCCAGCAGCTTGGTGGCAGGGGCTAATGGCTACACCTTC. Translated: CASSLVAGANGYTF.

This rearrangement joins TRBV6-5 to TRBJ1-6; D is unclear. The CDR3 is 15 amino acids. CDR1 is MNHEY and CDR2 is SVGAGI in the germline V gene. V shed 0 bases and J shed 6 bases, with 9 bases lying between them. This chain's CDR3 is CASSYSALVNSPLHF. The DNA of the CDR3 is TGTGCCAGCAGTTACTCAGCCCTTGTTAATTCACCCCTCCACTTT.

The V gene is TRBV29-1, the J gene TRBJ2-4; TRBD1 agrees at 7 bases. The V and J ends lost 6 bases and 6 bases, in that order; junction bases with no gene match: 8. The germline V gene has CDR1 SQVTM and CDR2 ANQGSEA. CDR3 length: 13 residues. The CDR3 DNA is TGCAGCGTAGAGGGGGCCCTCAGAAACATTCAGTACTTC. It is translated as CSVEGALRNIQYF. Filled out from reference TRBV29-1 and TRBJ2-4, the complete variable domain reads SAVISQKPSRDICQRGTSLTIQCQVDSQVTMMFWYRQQPGQSLTLIATANQGSEATYESGFVIDKFPISRPNLTFSTLTVSNMSPEDSSIYLCSVEGALRNIQYFGAGTRLSVL.

V and J are TRBV18 and TRBJ1-1; possibly TRBD1 for D (5 bases). Per the germline V gene, CDR1 is KGHSH and CDR2 is LQKENI. V was pared by 2 bases and J by 8 bases, with 9 bases between. CDR3 size: 12 residues. For the CDR3, the DNA is TGTGCCAGCTCACCAAGGGGTTACGAAGCTTTCTTT. Protein product: CASSPRGYEAFF.

This rearrangement joins TRBV11-2 to TRBJ1-6, with a weak D call TRBD1 (5 bases). Germline V gives CDR1 SGHAT, CDR2 FQNNGV. Trimming pared 2 bases from V and 7 bases from J, leaving 12 bases between. There are 15 residues in the CDR3. The CDR3 spells CASSLTGPRNSPLHF. In DNA form, the CDR3 reads TGTGCCAGCAGCTTAACGGGACCGAGGAATTCACCCCTCCACTTT.

The chain recombines TRBV29-1 with TRBJ2-1; TRBD1 agrees at 7 bases. CDR3 size: 13 residues. V was pared by 6 bases and J by 2 bases, with 4 bases of the junction left unmatched. Germline CDR1 and CDR2: SQVTM and ANQGSEA. CDR3 DNA sequence: TGCAGCGTGTCCGGGACAGCCTACAATGAGCAGTTCTTC. This translates into CSVSGTAYNEQFF.

The rearrangement links TRBV28 to TRBJ1-3; D is undetermined. Germline CDR1 MDHEN, CDR2 SYDVKM. There are 11 residues in the CDR3. Trimming took 5 bases from V and 8 from J, leaving 7 bases between them. CDR3: CASSLRYTIYF. The CDR3 nucleotides read TGTGCCAGCAGTCTGAGGTACACCATATATTTT. The whole variable domain, remainder taken from reference TRBV28 and TRBJ1-3, is DVKVTQSSRYLVKRTGEKVFLECVQDMDHENMFWYRQDPGLGLRLIYFSYDVKMKEKGDIPEGYSVSREKKERFSLILESASTNQTSMYLCASSLRYTIYFGEGSWLTVV.

The chain carries TRBV10-2 and TRBJ1-1; D may be TRBD1 (5 bases). From germline, CDR1 is WSHSY and CDR2 SAAADI. Trimming took off 2 bases at V and 0 bases at J, with 13 bases between the two ends. CDR3 length equals 16 residues. CDR3 DNA sequence: TGCGCCAGCAGTGAGCTCGGGGGATCGGTGAACACTGAAGCTTTCTTT. This encodes CASSELGGSVNTEAFF.

Comment on this clone: At the DNA level, this CDR3 is encoded by other sequences in the same sample as well. The chain joins TRBV5-1 to TRBJ2-7; D gene unclear. Germline CDR1 SGHRS, CDR2 YFSETQ. The CDR3 extends over 14 amino acids. V gave up 0 bases and J gave up 0 bases, with 7 bases separating them. The CDR3 loop reads CASSLVADSYEQYF. CDR3 in DNA: TGCGCCAGCAGCTTGGTCGCAGACTCCTACGAGCAGTACTTC.